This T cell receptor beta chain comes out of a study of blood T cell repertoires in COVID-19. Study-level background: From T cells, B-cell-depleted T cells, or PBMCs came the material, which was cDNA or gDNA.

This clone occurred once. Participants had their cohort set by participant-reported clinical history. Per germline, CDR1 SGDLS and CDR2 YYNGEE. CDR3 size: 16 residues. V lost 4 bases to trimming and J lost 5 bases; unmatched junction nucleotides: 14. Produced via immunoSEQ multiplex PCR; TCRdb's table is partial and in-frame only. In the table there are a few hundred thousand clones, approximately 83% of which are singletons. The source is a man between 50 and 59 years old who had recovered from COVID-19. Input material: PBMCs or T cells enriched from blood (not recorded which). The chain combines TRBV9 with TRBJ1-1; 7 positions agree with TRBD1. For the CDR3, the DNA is TGTGCCAGCAGCCTAACAGGTGACAGGGCTGGAACTGAAGCTTTCTTT. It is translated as CASSLTGDRAGTEAFF. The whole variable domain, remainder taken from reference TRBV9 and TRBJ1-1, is DSGVTQTPKHLITATGQRVTLRCSPRSGDLSVYWYQQSLDQGLQFLIQYYNGEERAKGNILERFSAQQFPDLHSELNLSSLELGDSALYFCASSLTGDRAGTEAFFGQGTRLTVV.